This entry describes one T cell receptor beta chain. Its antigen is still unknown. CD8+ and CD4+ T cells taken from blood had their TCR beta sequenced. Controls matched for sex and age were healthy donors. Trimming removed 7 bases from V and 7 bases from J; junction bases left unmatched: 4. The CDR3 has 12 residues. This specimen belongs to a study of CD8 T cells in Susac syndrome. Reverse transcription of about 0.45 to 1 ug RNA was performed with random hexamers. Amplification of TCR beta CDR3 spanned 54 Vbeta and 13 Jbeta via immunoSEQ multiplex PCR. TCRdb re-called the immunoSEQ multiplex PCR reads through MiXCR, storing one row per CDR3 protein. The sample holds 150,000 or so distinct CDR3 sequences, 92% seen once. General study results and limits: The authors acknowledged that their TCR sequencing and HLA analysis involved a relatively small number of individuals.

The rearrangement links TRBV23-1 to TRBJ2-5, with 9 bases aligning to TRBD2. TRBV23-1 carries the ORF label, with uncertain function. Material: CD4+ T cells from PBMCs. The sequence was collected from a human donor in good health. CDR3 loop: CASTPAGGTQYF. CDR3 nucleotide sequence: TGCGCCAGCACCCCAGCGGGGGGGACCCAGTACTTC.